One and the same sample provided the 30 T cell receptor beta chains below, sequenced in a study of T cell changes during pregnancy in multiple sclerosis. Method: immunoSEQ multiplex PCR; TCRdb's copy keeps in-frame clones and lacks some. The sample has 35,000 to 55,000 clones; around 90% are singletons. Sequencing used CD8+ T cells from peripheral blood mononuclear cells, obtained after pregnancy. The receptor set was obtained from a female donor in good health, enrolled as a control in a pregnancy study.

This CDR3 is CASSLRLANTGELFF. The CDR3 nucleotides are TGTGCCAGCAGCTTGAGGCTCGCGAACACCGGGGAGCTGTTTTTT. This sequence joins TRBV11-2 and TRBJ2-2; D is undetermined. CDR3 length: 15 residues. Between the trimmed V and J ends, which lost 3 bases and 0 bases, there was a span of 8 bases. Germline V gene data show CDR1 as SGHAT and CDR2 as FQNNGV.

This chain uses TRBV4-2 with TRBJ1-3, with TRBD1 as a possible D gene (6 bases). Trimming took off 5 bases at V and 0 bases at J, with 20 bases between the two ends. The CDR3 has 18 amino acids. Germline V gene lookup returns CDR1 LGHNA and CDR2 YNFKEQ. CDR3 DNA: TGTGCCAGCAGCAATCCGTCCAGGGGAAAAAACTCTGGAAACACCATATATTTT. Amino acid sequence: CASSNPSRGKNSGNTIYF.

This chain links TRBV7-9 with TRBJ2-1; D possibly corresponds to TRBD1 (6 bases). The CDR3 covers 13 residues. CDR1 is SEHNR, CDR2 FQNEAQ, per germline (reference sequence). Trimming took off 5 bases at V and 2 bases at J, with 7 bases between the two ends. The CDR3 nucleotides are TGTGCCAGCAGCGAGGGGGCCTACAATGAGCAGTTCTTC. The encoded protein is CASSEGAYNEQFF.

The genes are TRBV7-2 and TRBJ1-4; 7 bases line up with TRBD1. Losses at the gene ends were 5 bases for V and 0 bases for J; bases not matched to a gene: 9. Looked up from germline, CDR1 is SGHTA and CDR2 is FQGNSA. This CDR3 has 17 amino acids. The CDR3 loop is CASSHRDSLATNEKLFF. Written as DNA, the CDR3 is TGTGCCAGCAGCCACCGGGACAGCCTTGCAACTAATGAAAAACTGTTTTTT.

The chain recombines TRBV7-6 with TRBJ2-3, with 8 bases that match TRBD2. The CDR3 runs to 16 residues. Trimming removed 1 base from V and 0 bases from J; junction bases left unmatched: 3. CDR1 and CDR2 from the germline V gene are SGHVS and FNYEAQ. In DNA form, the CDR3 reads TGTGCCAGCAGCTTAGAGGCTAGCGGGAGCACAGATACGCAGTATTTT. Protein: CASSLEASGSTDTQYF.

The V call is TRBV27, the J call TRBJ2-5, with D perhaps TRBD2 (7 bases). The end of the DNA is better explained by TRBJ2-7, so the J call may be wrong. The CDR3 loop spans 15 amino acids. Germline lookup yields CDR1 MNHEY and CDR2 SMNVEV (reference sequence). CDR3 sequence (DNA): TGTGCCAGCAGTTTATCAGACGGGGGGCTCTACGAGCAGTACTTC. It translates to CASSLSDGGLYEQYF.

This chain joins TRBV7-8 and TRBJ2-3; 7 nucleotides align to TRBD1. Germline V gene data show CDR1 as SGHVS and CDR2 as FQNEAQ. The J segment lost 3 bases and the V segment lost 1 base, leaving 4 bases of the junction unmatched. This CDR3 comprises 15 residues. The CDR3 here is CASSLVARGTDTQYF. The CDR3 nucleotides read TGTGCCAGCAGCTTAGTCGCCAGGGGGACAGATACGCAGTATTTT.

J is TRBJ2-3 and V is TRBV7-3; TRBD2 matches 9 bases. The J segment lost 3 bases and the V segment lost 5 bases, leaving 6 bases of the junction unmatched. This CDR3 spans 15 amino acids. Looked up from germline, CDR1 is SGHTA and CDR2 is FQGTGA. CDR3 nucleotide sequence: TGTGCCAGCAGCAGTAGCGGGGGAGGGACAGATACGCAGTATTTT. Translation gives CASSSSGGGTDTQYF.

CDR3 residues: CASSQELEGQGAYEQYF. The DNA for the CDR3 is TGCGCCAGCAGCCAAGAGTTAGAGGGACAGGGGGCCTACGAGCAGTACTTC. The chain joins TRBV4-3 to TRBJ2-7, with TRBD1 matching over 11 bases. V dropped 0 bases and J dropped 2; count of bases not matched to a gene: 6. This CDR3 has 17 amino acids. CDR1 LGHNA and CDR2 YSLEER come from the germline V gene.

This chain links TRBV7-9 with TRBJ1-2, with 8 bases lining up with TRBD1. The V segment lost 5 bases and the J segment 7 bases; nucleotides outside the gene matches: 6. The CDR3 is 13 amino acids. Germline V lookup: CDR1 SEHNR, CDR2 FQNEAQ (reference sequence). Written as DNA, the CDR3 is TGTGCCAGCAGCGCCGGACAGGGCCGTGGCTACACCTTC. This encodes CASSAGQGRGYTF. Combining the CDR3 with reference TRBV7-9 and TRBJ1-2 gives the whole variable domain DTGVSQNPRHKITKRGQNVTFRCDPISEHNRLYWYRQTLGQGPEFLTYFQNEAQLEKSRLLSDRFSAERPKGSFSTLEIQRTEQGDSAMYLCASSAGQGRGYTFGSGTRLTVV.

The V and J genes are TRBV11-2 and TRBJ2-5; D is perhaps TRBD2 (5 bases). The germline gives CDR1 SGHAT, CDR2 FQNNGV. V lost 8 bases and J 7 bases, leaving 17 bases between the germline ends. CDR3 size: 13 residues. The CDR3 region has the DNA TGTGCCAGCCTACAGCTCCCTGAGGGGACCCAGTACTTC. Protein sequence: CASLQLPEGTQYF.

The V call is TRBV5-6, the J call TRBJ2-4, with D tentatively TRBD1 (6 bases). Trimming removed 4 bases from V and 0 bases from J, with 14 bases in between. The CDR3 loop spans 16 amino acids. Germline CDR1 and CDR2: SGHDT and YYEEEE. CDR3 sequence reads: CASSMDRGIAKNIQYF. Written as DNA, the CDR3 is TGTGCCAGCAGCATGGACAGAGGGATAGCCAAAAACATTCAGTACTTC.

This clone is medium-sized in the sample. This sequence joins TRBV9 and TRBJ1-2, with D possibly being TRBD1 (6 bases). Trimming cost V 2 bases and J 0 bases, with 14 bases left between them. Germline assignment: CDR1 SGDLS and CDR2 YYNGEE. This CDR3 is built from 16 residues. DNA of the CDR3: TGTGCCAGCAGCGTGTCAGGGACACTGGCTAACTATGGCTACACCTTC. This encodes CASSVSGTLANYGYTF.

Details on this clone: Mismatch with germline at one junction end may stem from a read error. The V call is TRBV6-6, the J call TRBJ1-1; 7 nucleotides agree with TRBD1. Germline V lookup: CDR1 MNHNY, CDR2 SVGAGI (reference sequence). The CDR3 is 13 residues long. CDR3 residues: CASSYETGTGAFF. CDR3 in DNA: TGTGCCAGCAGTTACGAGACAGGGACTGGAGCTTTCTTT.

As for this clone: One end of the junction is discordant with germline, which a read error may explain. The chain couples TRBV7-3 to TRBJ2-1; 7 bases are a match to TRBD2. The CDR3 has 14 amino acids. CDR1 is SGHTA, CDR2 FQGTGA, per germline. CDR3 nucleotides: TGTGCCAGCAGTTTAACGGGGGGATACAATGAGCAGTTCTTC. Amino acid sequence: CASSLTGGYNEQFF.

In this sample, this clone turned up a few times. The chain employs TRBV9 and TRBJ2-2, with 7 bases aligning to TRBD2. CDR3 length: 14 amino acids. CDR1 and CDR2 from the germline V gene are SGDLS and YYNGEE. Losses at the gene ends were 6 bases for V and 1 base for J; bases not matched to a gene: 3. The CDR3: CASNGGGNTGELFF. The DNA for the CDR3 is TGTGCCAGCAATGGCGGGGGGAACACCGGGGAGCTGTTTTTT.

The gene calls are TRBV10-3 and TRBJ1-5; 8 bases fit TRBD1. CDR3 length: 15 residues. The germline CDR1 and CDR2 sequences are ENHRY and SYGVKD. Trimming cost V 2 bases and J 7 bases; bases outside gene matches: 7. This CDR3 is CAISEGTGGPQPQHF. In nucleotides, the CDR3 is TGTGCCATCAGTGAGGGGACAGGAGGGCCCCAGCCCCAGCATTTT.

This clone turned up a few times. CDR3 DNA: TGTGCCTGGGCGCATCAGGGCATGAACACTGAAGCTTTCTTT. It yields the protein CAWAHQGMNTEAFF. This sequence joins TRBV30 and TRBJ1-1, with D maybe TRBD1 (5 bases). Trimming took off 5 bases at V and 0 bases at J, with 13 bases between the two ends. Germline V gene data show CDR1 as GTSNPN and CDR2 as SVGIG (reference sequence). The CDR3 is 14 residues long. The variable domain in full, with the rest retrieved from reference TRBV30 and TRBJ1-1, is SQTIHQWPATLVQPVGSPLSLECTVEGTSNPNLYWYRQAAGRGLQLLFYSVGIGQISSEVPQNLSASRPQDRQFILSSKKLLLSDSGFYLCAWAHQGMNTEAFFGQGTRLTVV.

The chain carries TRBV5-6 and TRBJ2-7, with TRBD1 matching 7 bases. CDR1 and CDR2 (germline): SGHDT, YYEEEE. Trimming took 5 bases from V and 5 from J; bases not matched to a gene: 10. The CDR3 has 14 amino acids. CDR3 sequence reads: CASSPQTGRNEQYF. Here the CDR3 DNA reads TGTGCCAGCAGTCCTCAGACAGGGAGAAACGAGCAGTACTTC.

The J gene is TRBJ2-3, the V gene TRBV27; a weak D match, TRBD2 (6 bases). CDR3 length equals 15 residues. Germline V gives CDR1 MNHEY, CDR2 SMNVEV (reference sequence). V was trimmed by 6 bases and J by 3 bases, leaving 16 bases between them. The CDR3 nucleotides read TGTGCCAGCAGCCCACGCTGGGACTGGACAGATACGCAGTATTTT. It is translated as CASSPRWDWTDTQYF.

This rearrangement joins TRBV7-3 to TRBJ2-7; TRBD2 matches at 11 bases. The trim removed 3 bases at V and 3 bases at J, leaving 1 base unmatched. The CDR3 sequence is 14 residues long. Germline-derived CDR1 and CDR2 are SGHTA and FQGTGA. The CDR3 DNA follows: TGTGCCAGCAGCTTTAGCGGGGGGGACTACGAGCAGTACTTC. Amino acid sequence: CASSFSGGDYEQYF.

The CDR3 protein is CASSRPGGAYGYTF. The CDR3 DNA reads TGTGCCAGCAGTCGTCCGGGGGGCGCCTATGGCTACACCTTC. The chain has TRBV6-6 and TRBJ1-2; weak D call: TRBD1 (6 bases). With 5 bases removed from V and 4 bases from J, the gap between germline ends came to 14 bases. Germline V CDR1 and CDR2: MNHNY, SVGAGI (reference sequence). The CDR3 runs to 14 residues.

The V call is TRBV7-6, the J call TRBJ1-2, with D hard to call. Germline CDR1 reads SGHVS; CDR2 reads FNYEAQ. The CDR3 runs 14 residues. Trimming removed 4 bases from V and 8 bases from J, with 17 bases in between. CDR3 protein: CASSSQSSAEGYTF. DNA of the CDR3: TGTGCCAGCAGCTCCCAATCCAGCGCGGAAGGCTACACCTTC.

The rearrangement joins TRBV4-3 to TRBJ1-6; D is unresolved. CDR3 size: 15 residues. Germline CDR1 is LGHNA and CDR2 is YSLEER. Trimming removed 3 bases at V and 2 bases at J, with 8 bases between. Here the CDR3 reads CASSQATAYNSPLHF. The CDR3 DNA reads TGCGCCAGCAGCCAGGCAACAGCCTATAATTCACCCCTCCACTTT.

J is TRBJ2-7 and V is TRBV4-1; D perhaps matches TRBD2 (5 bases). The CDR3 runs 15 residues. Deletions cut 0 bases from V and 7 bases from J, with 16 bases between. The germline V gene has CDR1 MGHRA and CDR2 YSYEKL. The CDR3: CASSQDEGLRREQYF. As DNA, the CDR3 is TGCGCCAGCAGCCAAGATGAGGGCCTTCGGAGAGAGCAGTACTTC.

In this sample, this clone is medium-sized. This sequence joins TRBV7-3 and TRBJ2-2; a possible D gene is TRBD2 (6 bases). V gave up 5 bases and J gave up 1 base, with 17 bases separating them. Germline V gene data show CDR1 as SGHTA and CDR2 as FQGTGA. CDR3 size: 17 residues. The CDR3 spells CASSPHQGGENTGELFF. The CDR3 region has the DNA TGTGCCAGCAGCCCCCATCAGGGCGGGGAGAACACCGGGGAGCTGTTTTTT.

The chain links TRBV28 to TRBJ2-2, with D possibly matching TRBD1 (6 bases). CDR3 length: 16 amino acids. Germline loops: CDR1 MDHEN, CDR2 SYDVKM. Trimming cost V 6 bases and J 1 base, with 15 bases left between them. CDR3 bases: TGTGCCAGCAGCTCCACAGGGCCGGGGAACACCGGGGAGCTGTTTTTT. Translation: CASSSTGPGNTGELFF.

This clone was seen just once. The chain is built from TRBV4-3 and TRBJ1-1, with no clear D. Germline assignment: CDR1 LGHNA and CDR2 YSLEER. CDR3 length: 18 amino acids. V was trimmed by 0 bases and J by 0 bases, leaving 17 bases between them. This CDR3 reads CASSQDLRGLSMNTEAFF. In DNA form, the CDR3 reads TGCGCCAGCAGCCAAGATCTGAGAGGGTTGAGCATGAACACTGAAGCTTTCTTT.

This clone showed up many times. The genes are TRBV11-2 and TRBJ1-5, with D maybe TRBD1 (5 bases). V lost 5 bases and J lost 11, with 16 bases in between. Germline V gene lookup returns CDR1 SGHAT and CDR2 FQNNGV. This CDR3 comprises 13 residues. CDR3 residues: CASSPEDLRAQHF. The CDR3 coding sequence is TGTGCCAGCAGCCCTGAGGATCTCAGGGCCCAGCATTTT. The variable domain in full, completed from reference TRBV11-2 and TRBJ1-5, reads EAGVAQSPRYKIIEKRQSVAFWCNPISGHATLYWYQQILGQGPKLLIQFQNNGVVDDSQLPKDRFSAERLKGVDSTLKIQPAKLEDSAVYLCASSPEDLRAQHFGDGTRLSIL.

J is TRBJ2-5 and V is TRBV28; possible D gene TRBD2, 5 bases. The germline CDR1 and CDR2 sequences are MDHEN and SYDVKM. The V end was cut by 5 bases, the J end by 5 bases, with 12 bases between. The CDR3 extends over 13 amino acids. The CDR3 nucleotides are TGTGCCAGCAGTACACCCCCGGGGGAGACCCAGTACTTC. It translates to CASSTPPGETQYF.